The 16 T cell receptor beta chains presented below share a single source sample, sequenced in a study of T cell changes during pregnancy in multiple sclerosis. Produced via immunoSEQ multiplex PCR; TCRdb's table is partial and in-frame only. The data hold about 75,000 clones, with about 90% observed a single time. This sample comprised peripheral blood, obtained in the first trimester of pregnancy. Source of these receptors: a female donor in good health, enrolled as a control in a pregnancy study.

The CDR3 loop is CASSPDRGPNSPLHF. In nucleotides, the CDR3 is TGTGCCAGCAGTCCCGACAGGGGGCCTAATTCACCCCTCCACTTT. This sequence joins TRBV6-6 and TRBJ1-6; 10 nucleotides match TRBD1. Trimming removed 5 bases from V and 6 bases from J; junction bases left unmatched: 4. This CDR3 spans 15 amino acids. The V gene's germline CDR1 is MNHNY and CDR2 SVGAGI (reference sequence).

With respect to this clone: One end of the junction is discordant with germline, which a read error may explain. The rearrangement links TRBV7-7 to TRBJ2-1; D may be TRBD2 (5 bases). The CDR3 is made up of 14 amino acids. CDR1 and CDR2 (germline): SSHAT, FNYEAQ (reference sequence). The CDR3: CASSSEGPYNEQFF. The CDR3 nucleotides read TGTGCTAGCAGCTCCGAGGGCCCCTACAATGAGCAGTTCTTC.

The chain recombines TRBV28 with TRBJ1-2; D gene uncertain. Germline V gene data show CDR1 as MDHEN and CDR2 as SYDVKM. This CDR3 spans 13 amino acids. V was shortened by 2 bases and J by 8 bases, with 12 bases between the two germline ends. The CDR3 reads CASSLRASGGYTF. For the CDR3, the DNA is TGTGCCAGCAGTTTAAGGGCATCGGGGGGCTACACCTTC.

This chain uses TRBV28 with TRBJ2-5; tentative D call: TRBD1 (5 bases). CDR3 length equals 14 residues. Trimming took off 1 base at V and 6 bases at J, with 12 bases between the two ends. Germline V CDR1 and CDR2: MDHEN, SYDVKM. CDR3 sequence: CASSLSKGFQTQYF. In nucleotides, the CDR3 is TGTGCCAGCAGTTTATCAAAGGGGTTTCAGACCCAGTACTTC.

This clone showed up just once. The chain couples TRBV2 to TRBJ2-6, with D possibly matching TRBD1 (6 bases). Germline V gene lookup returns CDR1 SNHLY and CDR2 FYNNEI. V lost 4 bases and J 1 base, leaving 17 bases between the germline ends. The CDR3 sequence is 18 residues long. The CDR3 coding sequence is TGTGCCAGCAGTGTTATGGGGCAGGGGTTTTCTGGGGCCAACGTCCTGACTTTC. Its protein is CASSVMGQGFSGANVLTF.

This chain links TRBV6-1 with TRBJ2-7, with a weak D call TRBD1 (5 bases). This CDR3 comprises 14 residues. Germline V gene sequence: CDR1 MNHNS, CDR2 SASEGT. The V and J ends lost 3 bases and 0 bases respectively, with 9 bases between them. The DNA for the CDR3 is TGTGCCAGCAGTGACAAGGGGTACTCCTACGAGCAGTACTTC. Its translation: CASSDKGYSYEQYF.

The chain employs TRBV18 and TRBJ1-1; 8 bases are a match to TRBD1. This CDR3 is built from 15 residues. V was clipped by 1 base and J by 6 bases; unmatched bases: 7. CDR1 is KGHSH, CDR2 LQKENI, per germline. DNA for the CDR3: TGTGCCAGCTCACCACGTCAGGCAGGGGGCCCTGAAGCTTTCTTT. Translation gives CASSPRQAGGPEAFF.

CDR3 nucleotides: TGTGCCAGCAGTGAACCAGGGAATGGAAACACCATATATTTT. This translates into CASSEPGNGNTIYF. The chain uses TRBV6-1 and TRBJ1-3; perhaps TRBD1 as D (5 bases). The germline V gene has CDR1 MNHNS and CDR2 SASEGT. The V and J ends lost 2 bases and 3 bases respectively, with 8 bases between them. This CDR3 region has 14 residues.

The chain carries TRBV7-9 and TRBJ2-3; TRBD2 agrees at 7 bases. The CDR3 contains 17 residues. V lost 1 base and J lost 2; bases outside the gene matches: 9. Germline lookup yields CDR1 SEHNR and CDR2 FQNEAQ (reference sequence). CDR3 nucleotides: TGTGCCAGCAGCTTAGGGGGGGGGAGCGGCAACACAGATACGCAGTATTTT. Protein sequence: CASSLGGGSGNTDTQYF.

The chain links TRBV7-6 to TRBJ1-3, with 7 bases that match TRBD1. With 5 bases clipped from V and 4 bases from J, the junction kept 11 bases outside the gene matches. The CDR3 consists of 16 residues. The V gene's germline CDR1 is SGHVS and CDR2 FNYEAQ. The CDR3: CASSQGVGVTGNTIYF. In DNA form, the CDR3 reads TGTGCCAGCAGCCAGGGGGTGGGGGTGACGGGAAACACCATATATTTT.

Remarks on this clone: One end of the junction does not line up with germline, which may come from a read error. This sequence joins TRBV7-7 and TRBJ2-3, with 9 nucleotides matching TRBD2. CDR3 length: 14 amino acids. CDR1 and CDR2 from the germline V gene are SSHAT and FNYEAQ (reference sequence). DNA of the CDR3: TGTGCTAGCAGCTTTAGCGGGGGCGCAGATACGCAGTATTTT. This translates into CASSFSGGADTQYF.

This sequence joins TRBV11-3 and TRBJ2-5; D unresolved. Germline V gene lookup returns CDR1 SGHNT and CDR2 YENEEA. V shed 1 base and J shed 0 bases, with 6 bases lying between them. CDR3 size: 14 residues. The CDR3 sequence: CASSLGQYQETQYF. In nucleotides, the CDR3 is TGTGCCAGCAGCTTAGGACAATACCAAGAGACCCAGTACTTC.

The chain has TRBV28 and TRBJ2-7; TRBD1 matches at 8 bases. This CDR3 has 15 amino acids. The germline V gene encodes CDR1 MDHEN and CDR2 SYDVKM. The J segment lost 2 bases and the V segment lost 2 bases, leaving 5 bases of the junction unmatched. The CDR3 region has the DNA TGTGCCAGCAGTTTAAAGACAGGGGCGACCTACGAGCAGTACTTC. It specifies CASSLKTGATYEQYF.

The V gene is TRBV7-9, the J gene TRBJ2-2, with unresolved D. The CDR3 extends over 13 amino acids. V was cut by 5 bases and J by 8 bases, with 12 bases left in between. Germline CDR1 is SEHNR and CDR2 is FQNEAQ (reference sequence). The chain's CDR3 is CASSLEYGGELFF. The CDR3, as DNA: TGTGCCAGCAGCCTGGAGTATGGGGGGGAGCTGTTTTTT. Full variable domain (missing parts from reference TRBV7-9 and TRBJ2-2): DTGVSQNPRHKITKRGQNVTFRCDPISEHNRLYWYRQTLGQGPEFLTYFQNEAQLEKSRLLSDRFSAERPKGSFSTLEIQRTEQGDSAMYLCASSLEYGGELFFGEGSRLTVL.

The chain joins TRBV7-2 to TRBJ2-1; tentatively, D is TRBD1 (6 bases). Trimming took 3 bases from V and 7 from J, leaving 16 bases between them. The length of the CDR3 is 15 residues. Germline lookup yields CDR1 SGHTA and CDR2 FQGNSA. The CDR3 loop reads CASSFFHSQGNEQFF. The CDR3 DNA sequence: TGTGCCAGCAGCTTTTTCCATTCCCAGGGGAATGAGCAGTTCTTC.

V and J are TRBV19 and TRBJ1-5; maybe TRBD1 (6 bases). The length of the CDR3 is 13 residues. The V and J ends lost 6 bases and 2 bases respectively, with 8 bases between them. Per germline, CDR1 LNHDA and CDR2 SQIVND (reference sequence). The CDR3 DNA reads TGTGCCAGTAGGGCAGGGGGCAATCAGCCCCAGCATTTT. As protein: CASRAGGNQPQHF.